Given below is one T cell receptor (beta chain) in context. J was trimmed by 3 bases and V by 2 bases; bases with no gene match: 6. The CDR3 contains 15 residues. CDR1 and CDR2 (germline): DFQATT, SNEGSKA (reference sequence). A second PCR, run for about 7 to 11 cycles, used a sample-barcoded 5' primer plus a J-beta primer mix. MiXCR, run by TCRdb on the 5' RACE reads, gives a single entry per CDR3 protein. Of about 760,000 distinct CDR3 sequences in the sample, 56% were seen once. This specimen comes from a study of blood T cells in healthy people across ages. The sample was blood. This clonotype was obtained from a man between 35 and 55 years old in good health. The gene calls are TRBV20-1 and TRBJ2-7; 11 nucleotides align to TRBD2. DNA for the CDR3: TGCAGTGCTAGACGACCCGGGACTAGCGGCTACGAGCAGTACTTC. Translation: CSARRPGTSGYEQYF.